This T cell receptor (beta chain) came from a study of blood T cell repertoires in COVID-19. Looking at the study overall: There were acute and convalescent COVID-19 samples, and they came from the United States, Italy and Spain.

Per the germline V gene, CDR1 is SGHAT and CDR2 is FQDESV (reference sequence). The V and J ends lost 1 base and 6 bases respectively, with 5 bases between them. The CDR3 runs to 12 residues. Libraries were prepared by immunoSEQ multiplex PCR; TCRdb keeps only in-frame clonotypes and omits some of them. This table has under 150,000 clones, around 84% appearing once. This chain joins TRBV11-1 and TRBJ2-3; a possible D gene is TRBD2 (5 bases). This receptor was identified in a man in his sixties with active or convalescent COVID-19. The specimen sequenced was peripheral blood. The CDR3 DNA follows: TGTGCCAGCAGCTTAGGCGGGGATACGCAGTATTTT. As protein: CASSLGGDTQYF.